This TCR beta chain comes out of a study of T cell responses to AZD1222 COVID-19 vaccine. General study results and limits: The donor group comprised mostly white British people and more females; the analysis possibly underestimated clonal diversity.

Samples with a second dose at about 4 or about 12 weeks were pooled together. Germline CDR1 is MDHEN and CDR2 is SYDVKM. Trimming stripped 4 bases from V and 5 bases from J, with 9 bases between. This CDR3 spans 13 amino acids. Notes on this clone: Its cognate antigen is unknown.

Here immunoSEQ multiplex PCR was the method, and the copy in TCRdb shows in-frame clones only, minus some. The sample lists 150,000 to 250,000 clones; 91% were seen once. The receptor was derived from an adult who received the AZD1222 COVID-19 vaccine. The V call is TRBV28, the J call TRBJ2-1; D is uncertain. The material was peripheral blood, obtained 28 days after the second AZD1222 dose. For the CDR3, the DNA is TGTGCCAGCAGTTCTCATCTGGACAATGAGCAGTTCTTC. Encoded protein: CASSSHLDNEQFF.